The entry that follows covers one TCR beta chain sequence. Its antigen is as yet unknown. The data belong to a study of Ad26.COV2.S vaccination and SARS-CoV-2 variants. About the study: Each vaccinee took Ad26.COV2.S intramuscularly, once or twice 56 days apart.

The data were produced by immunoSEQ multiplex PCR, yet TCRdb's version contains in-frame clones alone and is incomplete. The table includes roughly 700,000 clones, about 89% detected once. Treatment denoted: about 20 received Ad26.COV2.S at low or high dose, single or two shots; 5 received placebo; per-sample allocation not given. Following the first vaccine or placebo injection, samples were taken on day 63. The CDR3 consists of 13 residues. The ends lost 1 base at V and 7 bases at J; junction bases unmatched: 4. Germline V gene sequence: CDR1 SGHNT, CDR2 YYREEE (reference sequence). Overall study results and limits: Vaccine and placebo recipients had similar non-spike TCR breadth. The TCR-based breadth and depth measures might underestimate overall T cell responses. Participants in the vaccine arm had higher spike-specific TCR breadth; placebo recipients had lower.

Sequenced here: peripheral blood, sampled in a trial of Ad26.COV2.S vaccine versus placebo. The TCR originated in a person aged 18-65 years who received the Ad26.COV2.S COVID-19 vaccine or a placebo. The V and J genes are TRBV5-4 and TRBJ1-1; 7 bases line up with TRBD1. CDR3 DNA sequence: TGTGCCAGCAGCTTGAGACAGGGACTTGAAGCTTTCTTT. Translating gives CASSLRQGLEAFF.